The sequence of this T cell receptor (beta chain) was determined in a study of T cell repertoires in cytomegalovirus infection. About the research overall: Peptides in the study included HLA-C-restricted and HLA-B-restricted CMV epitopes. Public TCR beta signatures indicated both CMV infection and matching HLA type.

CDR1 MNHNY and CDR2 SVGAGI come from the germline V gene (reference sequence). Trimming at V came to 11 bases and at J to 9 bases, leaving 8 bases not matched to a gene. This CDR3 is 12 amino acids long. TCRdb re-called the reads through MiXCR, storing one row per CDR3 protein. The sample yields fewer than 950,000 distinct CDR3 sequences, about 33% seen once. Concerning this clonotype: Its antigen is undetermined.

Study findings and constraints: Across the ex vivo response, the dominant clonotypes were HLA-C-restricted CMV-specific TCR beta clonotypes. Of the TCR beta families, the public ones yielded a cumulative frequency that identified carriers of CMV plus the relevant HLA.

This receptor was obtained from a human donor in good health (CMV status not recorded). Some clones in this sample may be carry-over from other donors' samples. The sequences come from cultured CD8+ T cells from PBMCs, collected from culture after CMV antigen stimulation. The chain carries TRBV6-6 and TRBJ1-5; 9 bases line up with TRBD1. CDR3 sequence: CAGGQGTGPQHF. The CDR3 nucleotides are TGTGCCGGCGGACAGGGGACAGGGCCCCAGCATTTT.